The present TCR beta chain was sequenced within a study of cytomegalovirus exposure and HLA in healthy donors. This CDR3 region has 16 residues. Germline V gene lookup returns CDR1 SGHVS and CDR2 FNYEAQ. Study-wide results and limits: TRBV6-2, TRBV6-3 and some other V segments were excluded as indistinguishable. Whilst most TCR sequences proved rare, a subset of public TCRs occurred across many donors. Sequencing likely generated an artifact that appeared as a cluster of highly shared sequence variants.

PCR involved 60 Vbeta and 13 Jbeta primers. Generated by immunoSEQ multiplex PCR, the TCRdb table keeps only in-frame clones and is missing some. The sample includes approximately 150,000 clones, approximately 80% seen only once; the top ten take 1.6%. Likely unrecorded immune exposures existed in these nominally healthy donors. A word on this clone: What it recognizes is unknown. One junction end does not reproduce the germline sequence, and a read error may be involved.

V and J are TRBV7-6 and TRBJ2-7; the match to TRBD2 covers 12 bases. The source material was PBMCs. This receptor was taken from a woman under 40 in good health and CMV-seronegative. The CDR3 protein is CASSLAGGPRSSEQYF. Written as DNA, the CDR3 is TGTGCCAGCAGCCTAGCGGGAGGGCCTCGGAGCTCCGAGCAGTACTTC. The complete variable domain, with remaining parts taken from reference TRBV7-6 and TRBJ2-7, reads GAGVSQSPRYKVTKRGQDVALRCDPISGHVSLYWYRQALGQGPEFLTYFNYEAQQDKSGLPNDRFSAERPEGSISTLTIQRTEQRDSAMYRCASSLAGGPRSSEQYFGPGTRLTVT.